This TCR beta chain is from a study of blood T cell repertoires in COVID-19. Study at large: COVID-19 samples from acute and convalescent phases originated in the United States, Italy and Spain. T cells, B-cell-depleted T cells, or PBMCs supplied cDNA or gDNA.

Per the authors' pipeline: Counts of nucleated cells, estimated from reference gene primer amplification, were obtained. Measured with immunoSEQ multiplex PCR; TCRdb has only the in-frame clones, and not every one. That table is the source of V, J and clone size, and D and trimming were worked out from the DNA. The sample records just over 65,000 clones, roughly 90% being singletons. V lost 8 bases and J lost 6; bases outside the gene matches: 9. Germline CDR1 reads LNHNV; CDR2 reads YYDKDF (reference sequence). The CDR3 extends over 16 amino acids. The genes are TRBV15 and TRBJ2-2; TRBD2 matches 13 bases. This clonotype was obtained from a man younger than 40 with acute or convalescent COVID-19. Specimen: peripheral blood. The CDR3 DNA follows: TGTGCCACCGGGACTAGCGGGATGGTACGTGCCGGGGAGCTGTTTTTT. Translated, it gives CATGTSGMVRAGELFF. The full variable domain, rest sourced from reference TRBV15 and TRBJ2-2, is DAMVIQNPRYQVTQFGKPVTLSCSQTLNHNVMYWYQQKSSQAPKLLFHYYDKDFNNEADTPDNFQSRRPNTSFCFLDIRSPGLGDTAMYLCATGTSGMVRAGELFFGEGSRLTVL.